Below, 29 T cell receptor beta chains from the same sample are listed, as sequenced in a study of blood T cell repertoires in COVID-19. The data were produced by immunoSEQ multiplex PCR, yet TCRdb's version contains in-frame clones alone and is incomplete. The sample has around 280,000 clones, more than 85% seen once; the top ten hold 1.3%. Specimen: peripheral blood. These receptors were collected from a man between 65 and 85 years old with acute or convalescent COVID-19.

The chain couples TRBV15 to TRBJ1-2; no firm D call. Per germline, CDR1 LNHNV and CDR2 YYDKDF (reference sequence). The CDR3 extends over 15 amino acids. Trimming removed 2 bases at V and 3 bases at J, with 13 bases between. The CDR3 DNA reads TGTGCCACCAGCAGAAGCCTAGAGGAGTACTATGGCTACACCTTC. It translates to CATSRSLEEYYGYTF.

The table lists this clone with a count of one. The chain recombines TRBV5-1 with TRBJ1-1, with D unresolved. The length of the CDR3 is 16 residues. The germline CDR1 and CDR2 sequences are SGHRS and YFSETQ. V gave up 6 bases and J gave up 1 base, with 19 bases separating them. CDR3 residues: CASNPRGTWQNTEAFF. The CDR3 DNA sequence: TGCGCCAGCAACCCTCGAGGAACGTGGCAGAACACTGAAGCTTTCTTT. Based on the CDR3 plus reference TRBV5-1 and TRBJ1-1, the full variable domain is KAGVTQTPRYLIKTRGQQVTLSCSPISGHRSVSWYQQTPGQGLQFLFEYFSETQRNKGNFPGRFSGRQFSNSRSEMNVSTLELGDSALYLCASNPRGTWQNTEAFFGQGTRLTVV.

This clone was observed once. This chain uses TRBV11-2 with TRBJ2-5; TRBD1 matches 7 bases. Germline V gene data show CDR1 as SGHAT and CDR2 as FQNNGV. There are 15 residues in the CDR3. With 5 bases clipped from V and 4 bases from J, the junction kept 10 bases outside the gene matches. CDR3 nucleotides: TGTGCCAGCAGCCTCGGGACAGACCCCCGAGAGACCCAGTACTTC. This translates into CASSLGTDPRETQYF. The full variable domain, completed using reference TRBV11-2 and TRBJ2-5, is EAGVAQSPRYKIIEKRQSVAFWCNPISGHATLYWYQQILGQGPKLLIQFQNNGVVDDSQLPKDRFSAERLKGVDSTLKIQPAKLEDSAVYLCASSLGTDPRETQYFGPGTRLLVL.

The chain couples TRBV5-4 to TRBJ2-2; D not certain. Germline V gene lookup returns CDR1 SGHNT and CDR2 YYREEE (reference sequence). This CDR3 is built from 15 residues. Deletions cut 4 bases from V and 2 bases from J, with 12 bases between. CDR3 coding DNA: TGTGCCAGCAGCCCCAGGCCAGCCAACACCGGGGAGCTGTTTTTT. Residues: CASSPRPANTGELFF. The variable domain in full, completed from reference TRBV5-4 and TRBJ2-2, reads ETGVTQSPTHLIKTRGQQVTLRCSSQSGHNTVSWYQQALGQGPQFIFQYYREEENGRGNFPPRFSGLQFPNYSSELNVNALELDDSALYLCASSPRPANTGELFFGEGSRLTVL.

This chain uses TRBV7-9 with TRBJ2-6; D may be TRBD1 (5 bases). Trimming cost V 3 bases and J 1 base, with 10 bases left between them. CDR3 length equals 16 residues. Germline-derived CDR1 and CDR2 are SEHNR and FQNEAQ (reference sequence). This chain's CDR3 is CASSFRAGSGANVLTF. In DNA form, the CDR3 reads TGTGCCAGCAGCTTCAGAGCAGGGTCTGGGGCCAACGTCCTGACTTTC.

V is TRBV28 and J is TRBJ2-3; 7 nucleotides agree with TRBD2. V shed 2 bases, J shed 1 base, and the junction held 6 bases outside the gene matches. This CDR3 has 16 residues. Germline V gives CDR1 MDHEN, CDR2 SYDVKM. The CDR3 bases are TGTGCCAGCAGTTTAGCTAGGGCGGGGGGCACAGATACGCAGTATTTT. This translates into CASSLARAGGTDTQYF.

The chain has TRBV12-3 or TRBV12-4 and TRBJ1-3; D is unclear. V was clipped by 0 bases and J by 4 bases, with 4 bases between them. The CDR3 covers 13 residues. As DNA, the CDR3 is TGTGCCAGCAGTTTAGCTATGGGAAACACCATATATTTT. Its protein product is CASSLAMGNTIYF.

CDR3 region: CASRKGQGAYNEQFF. As DNA, the CDR3 is TGTGCCAGCAGGAAGGGACAGGGGGCCTACAATGAGCAGTTCTTC. This sequence joins TRBV6-5 and TRBJ2-1, with TRBD1 identical over 11 bases. The V gene's germline CDR1 is MNHEY and CDR2 SVGAGI. CDR3 size: 15 residues. V gave up 6 bases and J gave up 2 bases; unmatched junction bases: 3.

The CDR3 region is CASSPGTVSRYQETQYF. CDR3 nucleotides: TGTGCCAGCAGCCCGGGGACAGTGTCTCGGTACCAAGAGACCCAGTACTTC. The chain is built from TRBV7-6 and TRBJ2-5, with 7 positions matching TRBD1. Germline V CDR1 and CDR2: SGHVS, FNYEAQ. The CDR3 is made up of 17 amino acids. V lost 5 bases to trimming and J lost 0 bases; unmatched junction nucleotides: 12.

The rearrangement links TRBV7-9 to TRBJ2-2; 7 bases are shared with TRBD1. Trimming at V came to 4 bases and at J to 1 base, leaving 3 bases not matched to a gene. The CDR3 contains 15 residues. Germline CDR1 reads SEHNR; CDR2 reads FQNEAQ (reference sequence). The CDR3, as DNA: TGTGCCAGCAGCTACTGGACAGGGAACACCGGGGAGCTGTTTTTT. It encodes CASSYWTGNTGELFF.

This clone was counted only a few times. The chain recombines TRBV5-1 with TRBJ2-5; weak D call: TRBD1 (6 bases). The germline V gene encodes CDR1 SGHRS and CDR2 YFSETQ. Trimming stripped 0 bases from V and 5 bases from J, with 14 bases between. The CDR3 is made up of 15 amino acids. This chain's CDR3 is CASSLGQGPSETQYF. CDR3 nucleotide sequence: TGCGCCAGCAGCTTGGGGCAGGGGCCCAGCGAGACCCAGTACTTC.

The chain combines TRBV5-6 with TRBJ2-7, with unresolved D. The CDR3 sequence is 12 residues long. Trimming took 2 bases from V and 3 from J, leaving 6 bases between them. Germline V gene sequence: CDR1 SGHDT, CDR2 YYEEEE. This CDR3 reads CASSFNIYEQYF. The CDR3 DNA reads TGTGCCAGCAGCTTTAACATCTACGAGCAGTACTTC.

The chain uses TRBV28 and TRBJ2-7; the match to TRBD2 covers 7 bases. This CDR3 has 15 amino acids. Germline CDR1 reads MDHEN; CDR2 reads SYDVKM. Trimming at V came to 6 bases and at J to 7 bases, leaving 15 bases not matched to a gene. CDR3 in amino acids: CASSLKGFRRGEQYF. DNA for the CDR3: TGTGCCAGCAGCTTAAAGGGTTTTCGGCGGGGGGAGCAGTACTTC.

This clone was observed a single time. The chain employs TRBV28 and TRBJ2-6, with a possible D match to TRBD1 (6 bases). V lost 3 bases and J 2 bases, leaving 11 bases between the germline ends. Germline CDR1 is MDHEN and CDR2 is SYDVKM. The length of the CDR3 is 16 residues. As DNA, the CDR3 is TGTGCCAGCAGTTTGACTTACAGGGCTGGGGCCAACGTCCTGACTTTC. Protein sequence: CASSLTYRAGANVLTF.

The J gene is TRBJ1-1, the V gene TRBV28; a possible D gene is TRBD1 (6 bases). The CDR3 covers 14 residues. The V gene lost 7 bases and the J gene lost 7 bases, with 19 bases spanning the gap. The V gene's germline CDR1 is MDHEN and CDR2 SYDVKM. The CDR3 sequence: CASTPGGRFLEAFF. The CDR3 DNA reads as TGTGCCAGCACCCCTGGGGGCAGGTTTCTTGAAGCTTTCTTT.

This chain uses TRBV24-1 with TRBJ2-7; TRBD2 aligns across 8 bases. The CDR3 has 13 residues. Looked up from germline, CDR1 is KGHDR and CDR2 is SFDVKD. After removal of 4 bases from V and 6 bases from J, the junction contained 4 bases not matched to a gene. The CDR3 reads CATSDPGGGEQYF. The DNA for the CDR3 is TGTGCCACCAGTGACCCGGGGGGGGGCGAGCAGTACTTC.

This clone was recorded once. The chain combines TRBV18 with TRBJ1-1, with a possible D match to TRBD1 (6 bases). V was trimmed by 5 bases and J by 0 bases, leaving 7 bases between them. Germline lookup yields CDR1 KGHSH and CDR2 LQKENI. The CDR3 totals 13 residues. CDR3 in amino acids: CASSGGMNTEAFF. In nucleotides, the CDR3 is TGTGCCAGCTCAGGGGGCATGAACACTGAAGCTTTCTTT.

The V gene is TRBV4-2, the J gene TRBJ1-2; D might be TRBD1 (6 bases). Germline V gene data show CDR1 as LGHNA and CDR2 as YNFKEQ. The CDR3 length is 16 residues. With 1 base removed from V and 4 bases from J, the gap between germline ends came to 16 bases. The CDR3 sequence: CASSQARLGGGYGYTF. In DNA form, the CDR3 reads TGTGCCAGCAGCCAAGCGCGGTTAGGGGGTGGCTATGGCTACACCTTC.

The chain recombines TRBV28 with TRBJ1-1, with no clear D. The CDR3 length is 12 residues. Trimming removed 2 bases from V and 2 bases from J, with 3 bases in between. Germline V gene data show CDR1 as MDHEN and CDR2 as SYDVKM. CDR3 protein: CASSLVNTEAFF. CDR3 bases: TGTGCCAGCAGTTTAGTAAACACTGAAGCTTTCTTT.

The rearrangement joins TRBV16 to TRBJ2-1, with D tentatively TRBD2 (5 bases). The CDR3 totals 12 residues. V gave up 2 bases and J gave up 8 bases, with 7 bases separating them. The germline V gene encodes CDR1 KGHSY and CDR2 FQNENV. The CDR3 coding sequence is TGTGCCAGCAGCCAACAGAGGGATGAGCAGTTCTTC. It codes for CASSQQRDEQFF.

This clone has only a few counts. V and J are TRBV4-2 and TRBJ1-2, with D uncertain. The V gene's germline CDR1 is LGHNA and CDR2 YNFKEQ. CDR3 length: 15 amino acids. Between the trimmed V and J ends, which lost 4 bases and 3 bases, there was a span of 15 bases. CDR3 protein: CASSPGRTGDYGYTF. The CDR3 region has the DNA TGTGCCAGCAGCCCAGGAAGAACGGGAGACTATGGCTACACCTTC.

This chain links TRBV6-5 with TRBJ2-2; TRBD2 agrees at 7 bases. Germline CDR1 MNHEY, CDR2 SVGAGI. The V segment lost 11 bases and the J segment 4 bases; nucleotides outside the gene matches: 10. This CDR3 has 14 amino acids. In nucleotides, the CDR3 is TGTGCCGTACGGGGAGGGGTGGGCACCGGGGAGCTGTTTTTT. This sequence encodes CAVRGGVGTGELFF.

The chain couples TRBV4-1 to TRBJ1-2; 7 bases fit TRBD1. The CDR3 runs to 19 residues. CDR1 MGHRA and CDR2 YSYEKL come from the germline V gene. The J segment lost 4 bases and the V segment lost 0 bases, leaving 17 bases of the junction unmatched. DNA for the CDR3: TGCGCCAGCAGCCAAGATCTTGTCCGCGTTGCGGGACAGTTCTATGGCTACACCTTC. Its translation is CASSQDLVRVAGQFYGYTF.

This chain uses TRBV28 with TRBJ2-6; a possible D gene is TRBD1 (5 bases). Germline V CDR1 and CDR2: MDHEN, SYDVKM. This CDR3 has 18 residues. V dropped 5 bases and J dropped 0 bases, with 17 bases sitting between them. CDR3 in amino acids: CASSAREYKSSGANVLTF. CDR3 sequence (DNA): TGTGCCAGCAGTGCCAGGGAATACAAGAGCTCTGGGGCCAACGTCCTGACTTTC.

This clone was detected once. The rearrangement links TRBV2 to TRBJ2-4, with 10 bases that match TRBD2. CDR3 length: 17 residues. Trimming cost V 6 bases and J 3 bases; bases outside gene matches: 11. Germline V gene sequence: CDR1 SNHLY, CDR2 FYNNEI. The CDR3 is CASRHLAGGFDKNIQYF. CDR3 nucleotide sequence: TGTGCCAGCAGACATTTAGCGGGAGGCTTCGACAAAAACATTCAGTACTTC.

The chain carries TRBV5-6 and TRBJ2-7, with no clear D. The germline CDR1 and CDR2 sequences are SGHDT and YYEEEE. The CDR3 length is 12 residues. V was cut by 1 base and J by 3 bases, with 5 bases left in between. CDR3 sequence (DNA): TGTGCCAGCAGCTTGTACGGCTACGAGCAGTACTTC. Encoded protein: CASSLYGYEQYF.

In its sample, this clone was seen once. Other DNA sequences in the same sample also yield this CDR3. The CDR3 DNA reads as TGTGCCAGCAGTATCGACAGGGGCGGACAGCCCCAGCATTTT. Protein: CASSIDRGGQPQHF. This rearrangement joins TRBV2 to TRBJ1-5; 8 bases agree with TRBD1. The CDR3 loop spans 14 amino acids. CDR1 and CDR2 from the germline V gene are SNHLY and FYNNEI. With 5 bases clipped from V and 7 bases from J, the junction kept 7 bases outside the gene matches.

The chain couples TRBV6-2 or TRBV6-3 to TRBJ1-6; no reliable D call. Germline V gene lookup returns CDR1 MNHEY and CDR2 SVGEGT. V lost 1 base, J lost 9 bases, and 10 bases lay in between. CDR3 size: 14 residues. DNA for the CDR3: TGTGCCAGCAGTTACTTGACAAGAAGTTCACCCCTCCACTTT. It encodes CASSYLTRSSPLHF.

The gene calls are TRBV5-5 and TRBJ2-3, with unresolved D. Germline-derived CDR1 and CDR2 are SGHKS and YYEKEE (reference sequence). This CDR3 is built from 13 residues. V shed 4 bases and J shed 4 bases, with 10 bases lying between them. The DNA for the CDR3 is TGTGCCAGCAGCCTGCTAGTCCCAGATACGCAGTATTTT. Translating it yields CASSLLVPDTQYF. The full variable domain, rest sourced from reference TRBV5-5 and TRBJ2-3, is DAGVTQSPTHLIKTRGQQVTLRCSPISGHKSVSWYQQVLGQGPQFIFQYYEKEERGRGNFPDRFSARQFPNYSSELNVNALLLGDSALYLCASSLLVPDTQYFGPGTRLTVL.